Given below is one T cell receptor beta chain in context. Its matching antigen is unknown. The CDR3 loop spans 18 amino acids. Germline lookup yields CDR1 SGHNT and CDR2 YENEEA. With V trimmed by 6 bases and J by 3 bases, 12 bases remained unmatched. This specimen comes from a study of immune cell composition in non-small cell lung cancer. Normal lung was sampled as far from the tumour as possible, at least 3 cm. General study points: Smoking pack-years did not significantly correlate with tumour TCR-beta clonality. Tumour-reactive clones were not shown to match dominant in vivo tumour clones. TIL tumour reactivity correlated with maximal tumour-associated clone frequency in adenocarcinoma.

Profiling relied on immunoSEQ multiplex PCR, and the TCRdb table lists in-frame clones only, not all of them. The sample holds about 2,200 clones, 60% to 80% seen once. V is TRBV11-3 and J is TRBJ2-6, with TRBD1 matching 9 bases. This sequence was found in a human donor with non-small cell lung cancer. The sequencing sample was made of non-adjacent lung tissue. CDR3 in DNA: TGTGCCAGCAGTTTCCCGGGACAGGGTAGTCGTGGGGCCAACGTCCTGACTTTC. Translated: CASSFPGQGSRGANVLTF.